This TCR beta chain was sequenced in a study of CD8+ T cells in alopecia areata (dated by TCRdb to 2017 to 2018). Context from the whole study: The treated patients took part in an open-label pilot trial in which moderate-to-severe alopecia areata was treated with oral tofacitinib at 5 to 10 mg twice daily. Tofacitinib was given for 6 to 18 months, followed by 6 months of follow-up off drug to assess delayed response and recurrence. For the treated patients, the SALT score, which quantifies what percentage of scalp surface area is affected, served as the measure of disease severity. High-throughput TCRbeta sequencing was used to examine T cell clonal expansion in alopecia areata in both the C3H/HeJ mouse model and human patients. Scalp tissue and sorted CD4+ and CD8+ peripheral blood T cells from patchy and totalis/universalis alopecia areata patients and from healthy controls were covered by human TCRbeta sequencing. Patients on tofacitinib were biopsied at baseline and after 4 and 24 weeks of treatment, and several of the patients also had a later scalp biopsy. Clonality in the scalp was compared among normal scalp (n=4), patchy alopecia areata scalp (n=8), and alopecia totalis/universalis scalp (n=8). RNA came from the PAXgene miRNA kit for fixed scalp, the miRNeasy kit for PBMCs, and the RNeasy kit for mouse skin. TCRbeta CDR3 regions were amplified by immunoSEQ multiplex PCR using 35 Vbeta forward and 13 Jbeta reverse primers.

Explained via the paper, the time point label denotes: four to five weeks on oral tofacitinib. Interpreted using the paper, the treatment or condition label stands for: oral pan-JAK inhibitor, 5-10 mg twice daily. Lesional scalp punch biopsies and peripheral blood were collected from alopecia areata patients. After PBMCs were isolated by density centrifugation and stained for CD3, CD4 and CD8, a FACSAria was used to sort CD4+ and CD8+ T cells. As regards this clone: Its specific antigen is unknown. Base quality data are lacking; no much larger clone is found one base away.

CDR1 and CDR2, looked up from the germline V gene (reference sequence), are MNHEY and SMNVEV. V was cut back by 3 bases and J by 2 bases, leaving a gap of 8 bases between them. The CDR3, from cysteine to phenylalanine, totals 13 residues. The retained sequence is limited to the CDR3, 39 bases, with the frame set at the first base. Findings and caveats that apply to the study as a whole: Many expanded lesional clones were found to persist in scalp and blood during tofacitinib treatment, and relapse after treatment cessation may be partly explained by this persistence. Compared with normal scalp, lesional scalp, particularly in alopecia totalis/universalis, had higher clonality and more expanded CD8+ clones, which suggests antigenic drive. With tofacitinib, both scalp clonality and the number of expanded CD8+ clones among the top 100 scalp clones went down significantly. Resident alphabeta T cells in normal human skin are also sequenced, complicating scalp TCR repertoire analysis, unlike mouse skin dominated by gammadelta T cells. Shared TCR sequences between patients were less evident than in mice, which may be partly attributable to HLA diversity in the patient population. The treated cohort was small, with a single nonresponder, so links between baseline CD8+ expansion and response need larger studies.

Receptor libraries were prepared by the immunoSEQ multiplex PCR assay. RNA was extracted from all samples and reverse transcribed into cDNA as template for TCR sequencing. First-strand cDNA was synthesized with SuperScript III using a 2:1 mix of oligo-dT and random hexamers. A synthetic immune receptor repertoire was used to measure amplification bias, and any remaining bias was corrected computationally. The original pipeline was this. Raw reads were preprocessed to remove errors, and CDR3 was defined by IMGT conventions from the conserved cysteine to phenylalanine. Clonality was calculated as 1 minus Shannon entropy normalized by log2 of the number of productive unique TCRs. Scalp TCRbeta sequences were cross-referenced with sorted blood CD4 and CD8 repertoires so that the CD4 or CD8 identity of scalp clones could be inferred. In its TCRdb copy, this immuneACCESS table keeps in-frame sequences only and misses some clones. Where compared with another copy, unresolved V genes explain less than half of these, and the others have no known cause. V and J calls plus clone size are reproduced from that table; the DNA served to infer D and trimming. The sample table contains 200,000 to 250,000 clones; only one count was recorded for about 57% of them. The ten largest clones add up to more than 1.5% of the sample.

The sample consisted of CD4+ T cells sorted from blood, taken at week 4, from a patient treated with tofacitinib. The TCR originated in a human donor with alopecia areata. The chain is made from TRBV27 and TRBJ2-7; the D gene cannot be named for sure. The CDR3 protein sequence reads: CASSFTATYEQYF. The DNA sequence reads TGTGCCAGCAGTTTTACTGCTACCTACGAGCAGTACTTC.